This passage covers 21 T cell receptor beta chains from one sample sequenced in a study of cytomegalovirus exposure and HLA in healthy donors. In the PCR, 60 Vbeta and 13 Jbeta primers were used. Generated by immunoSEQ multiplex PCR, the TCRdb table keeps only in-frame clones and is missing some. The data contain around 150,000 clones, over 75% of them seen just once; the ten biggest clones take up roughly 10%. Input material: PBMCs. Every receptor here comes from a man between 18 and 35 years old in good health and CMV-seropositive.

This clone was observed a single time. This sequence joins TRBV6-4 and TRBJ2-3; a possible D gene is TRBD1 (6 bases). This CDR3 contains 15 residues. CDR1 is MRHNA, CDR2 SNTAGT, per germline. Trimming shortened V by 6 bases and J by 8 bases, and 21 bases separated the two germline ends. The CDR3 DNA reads TGTGCCAGCAGCTCGATCTGGGGGCCGCCGGCTACGCAGTATTTT. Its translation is CASSSIWGPPATQYF.

CDR3 loop: CASSLVQADGEQYF. The DNA for the CDR3 is TGTGCCAGCAGCTTAGTACAGGCTGACGGCGAGCAGTACTTC. V usage is TRBV7-9 and J usage is TRBJ2-7; maybe TRBD1 (5 bases). This CDR3 has 14 amino acids. From germline, CDR1 is SEHNR and CDR2 FQNEAQ (reference sequence). The V gene lost 1 base and the J gene lost 6 bases, with 13 bases spanning the gap.

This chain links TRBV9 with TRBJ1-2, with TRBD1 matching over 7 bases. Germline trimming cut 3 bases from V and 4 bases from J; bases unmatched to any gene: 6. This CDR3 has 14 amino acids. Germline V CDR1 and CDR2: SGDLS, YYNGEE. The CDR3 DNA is TGTGCCAGCAGCGCCACAGGGGCCTCCTATGGCTACACCTTC. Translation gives CASSATGASYGYTF.

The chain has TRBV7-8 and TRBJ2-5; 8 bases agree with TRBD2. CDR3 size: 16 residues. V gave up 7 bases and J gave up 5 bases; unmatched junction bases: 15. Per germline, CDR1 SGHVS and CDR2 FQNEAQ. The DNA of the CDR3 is TGTGCCAGCATCATTGAGCGGGGGTCCGGAAGGGAGACCCAGTACTTC. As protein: CASIIERGSGRETQYF.

CDR3 in DNA: TGTGCCAGCAGCTTGGGACAGGGGGCTCTTGGGGAGCAGTACTTC. This gives the protein CASSLGQGALGEQYF. This chain uses TRBV5-4 with TRBJ2-7; 10 nucleotides align to TRBD1. There are 15 residues in the CDR3. The V gene's germline CDR1 is SGHNT and CDR2 YYREEE (reference sequence). Trimming cost V 0 bases and J 7 bases; bases outside gene matches: 7.

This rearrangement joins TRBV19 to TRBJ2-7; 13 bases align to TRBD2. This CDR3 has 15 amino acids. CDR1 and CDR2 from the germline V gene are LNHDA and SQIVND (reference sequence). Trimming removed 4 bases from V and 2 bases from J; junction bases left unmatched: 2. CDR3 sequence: CASSKTSGGPYEQYF. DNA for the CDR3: TGTGCCAGTAGTAAGACTAGCGGGGGGCCCTACGAGCAGTACTTC.

The CDR3 DNA reads TGCGCCAGCAGCCAGGCGGGATCTGGGGGTGGGACAGATACGCAGTATTTT. This translates into CASSQAGSGGGTDTQYF. The rearrangement joins TRBV4-3 to TRBJ2-3, with D tentatively TRBD2 (6 bases). Germline-derived CDR1 and CDR2 are LGHNA and YSLEER. This CDR3 contains 17 residues. The ends were cut back, 3 bases at V and 3 bases at J, with 19 bases in the middle.

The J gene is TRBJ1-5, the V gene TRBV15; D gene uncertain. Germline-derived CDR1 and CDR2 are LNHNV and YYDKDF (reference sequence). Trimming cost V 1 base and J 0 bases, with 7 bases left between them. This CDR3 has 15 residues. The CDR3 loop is CATSRGTYSNQPQHF. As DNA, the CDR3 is TGTGCCACCAGCAGAGGGACTTATAGCAATCAGCCCCAGCATTTT.

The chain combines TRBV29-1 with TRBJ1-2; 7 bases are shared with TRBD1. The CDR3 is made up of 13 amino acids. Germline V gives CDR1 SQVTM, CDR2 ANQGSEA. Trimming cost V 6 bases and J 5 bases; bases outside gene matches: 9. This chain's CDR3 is CSVVDPGGYGYTF. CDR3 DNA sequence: TGCAGCGTCGTCGACCCAGGGGGTTATGGCTACACCTTC.

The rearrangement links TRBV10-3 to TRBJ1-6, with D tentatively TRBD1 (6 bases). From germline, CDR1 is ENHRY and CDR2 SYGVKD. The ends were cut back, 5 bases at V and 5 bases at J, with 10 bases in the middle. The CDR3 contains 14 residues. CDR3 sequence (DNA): TGTGCCATCAGTACGGGACAACATAATTCACCCCTCCACTTT. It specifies CAISTGQHNSPLHF.

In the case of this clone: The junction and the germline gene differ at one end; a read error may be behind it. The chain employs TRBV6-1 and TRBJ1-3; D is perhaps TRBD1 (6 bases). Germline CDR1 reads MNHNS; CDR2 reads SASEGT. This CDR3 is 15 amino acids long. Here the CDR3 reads CASSEEPPTGNAIYF. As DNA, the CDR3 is TGTGCCAGCAGTGAAGAACCGCCGACAGGAAACGCCATATATTTT.

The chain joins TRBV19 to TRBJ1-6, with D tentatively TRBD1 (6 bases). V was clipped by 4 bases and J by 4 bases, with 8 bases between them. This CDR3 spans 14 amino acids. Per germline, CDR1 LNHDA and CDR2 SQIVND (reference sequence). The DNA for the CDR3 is TGTGCCAGTAGTACCGGACAGTATAATTCACCCCTCCACTTT. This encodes CASSTGQYNSPLHF.

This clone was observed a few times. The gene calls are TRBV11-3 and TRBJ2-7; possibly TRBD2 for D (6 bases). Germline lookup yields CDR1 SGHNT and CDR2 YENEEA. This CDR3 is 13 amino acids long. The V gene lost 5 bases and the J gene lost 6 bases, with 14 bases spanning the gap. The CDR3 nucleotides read TGTGCCAGCAGCCCTACAGTGGGGGGCGAGCAGTACTTC. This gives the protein CASSPTVGGEQYF.

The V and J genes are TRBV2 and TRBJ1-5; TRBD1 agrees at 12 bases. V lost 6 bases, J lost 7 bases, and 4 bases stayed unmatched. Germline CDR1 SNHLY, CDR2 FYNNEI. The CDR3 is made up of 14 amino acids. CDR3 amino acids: CASRRDRGHQPQHF. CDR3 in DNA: TGTGCCAGCAGGCGGGACAGGGGGCACCAGCCCCAGCATTTT.

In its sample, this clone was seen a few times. CDR3 amino acids: CASSEQGKTEAFF. CDR3 bases: TGCGCCAGCAGTGAGCAGGGTAAAACTGAAGCTTTCTTT. This sequence joins TRBV10-1 and TRBJ1-1, with D tentatively TRBD1 (5 bases). Trimming pared 2 bases from V and 5 bases from J, leaving 9 bases between. Germline lookup yields CDR1 WNHNN and CDR2 SYGVQD (reference sequence). The CDR3 is made up of 13 amino acids.

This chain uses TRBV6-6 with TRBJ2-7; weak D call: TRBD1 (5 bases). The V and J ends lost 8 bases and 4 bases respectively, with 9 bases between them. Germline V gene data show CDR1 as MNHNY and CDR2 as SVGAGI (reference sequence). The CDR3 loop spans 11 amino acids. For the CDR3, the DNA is TGTGCCAGCGGCAGACAGTACGAGCAGTACTTC. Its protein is CASGRQYEQYF.

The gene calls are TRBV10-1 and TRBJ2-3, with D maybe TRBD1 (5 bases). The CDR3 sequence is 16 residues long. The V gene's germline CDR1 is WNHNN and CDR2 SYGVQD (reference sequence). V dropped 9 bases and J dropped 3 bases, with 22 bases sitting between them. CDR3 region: CARYPKPVGQTDTQYF. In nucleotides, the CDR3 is TGCGCCAGATACCCAAAGCCAGTGGGGCAAACAGATACGCAGTATTTT.

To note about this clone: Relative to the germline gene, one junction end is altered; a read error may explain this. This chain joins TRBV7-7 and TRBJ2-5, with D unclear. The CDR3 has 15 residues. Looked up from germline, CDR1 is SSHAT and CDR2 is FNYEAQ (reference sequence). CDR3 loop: CASSPWQLVEETQYF. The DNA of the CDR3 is TGTGCTAGCAGCCCCTGGCAGCTAGTGGAAGAGACCCAGTACTTC.

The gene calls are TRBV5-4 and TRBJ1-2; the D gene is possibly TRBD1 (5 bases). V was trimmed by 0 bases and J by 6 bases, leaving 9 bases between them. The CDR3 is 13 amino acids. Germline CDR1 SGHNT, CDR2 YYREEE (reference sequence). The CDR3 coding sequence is TGTGCCAGCAGCTTGGGGGGCTCGGATGGCTACACCTTC. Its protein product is CASSLGGSDGYTF.

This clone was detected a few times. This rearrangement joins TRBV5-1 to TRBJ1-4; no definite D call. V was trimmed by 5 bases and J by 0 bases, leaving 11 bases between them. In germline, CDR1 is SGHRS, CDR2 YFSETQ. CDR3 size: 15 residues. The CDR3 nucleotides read TGCGCCAGCAGACCCACTTTTGCAACTAATGAAAAACTGTTTTTT. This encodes CASRPTFATNEKLFF. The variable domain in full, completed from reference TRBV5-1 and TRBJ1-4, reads KAGVTQTPRYLIKTRGQQVTLSCSPISGHRSVSWYQQTPGQGLQFLFEYFSETQRNKGNFPGRFSGRQFSNSRSEMNVSTLELGDSALYLCASRPTFATNEKLFFGSGTQLSVL.

The CDR3 DNA follows: TGTGCCAGCTCACCCCCCGGTGGTAGCGGGGGGAACACCGGGGAGCTGTTTTTT. Protein sequence: CASSPPGGSGGNTGELFF. This chain connects TRBV18 to TRBJ2-2; 9 bases line up with TRBD2. Germline V gene lookup returns CDR1 KGHSH and CDR2 LQKENI. With 3 bases clipped from V and 1 base from J, the junction kept 9 bases outside the gene matches. The CDR3 length is 18 residues.